These T cell receptor beta chains were read from a single sample in a study of blood T cells in healthy people across ages. MiXCR, run by TCRdb on the 5' RACE reads, gives a single entry per CDR3 protein. Among about 1.4 million distinct CDR3 sequences listed, 59% were seen once. Sequenced sample: blood. Receptor source: a man aged 18 to 29 in good health. Each CDR3 is given with its conserved first and last residue. Rows give clone size only sometimes, using once, few, many, or a class for an expanded clone.

V gene: TRBV5-4; clone size: .; CDR3 length: 16; J gene: TRBJ2-7; CDR3 protein: CASRAGLAGDTYEQYF
V gene: TRBV6-2/TRBV6-3; clone size: .; CDR3 length: 16; J gene: TRBJ1-6; CDR3 protein: CASSYSGRSYNSPLHF
V gene: TRBV15; clone size: .; CDR3 length: 14; J gene: TRBJ2-7; CDR3 protein: CATSRDFGSYEQYF
V gene: TRBV24-1; clone size: once; CDR3 length: 12; J gene: TRBJ2-3; CDR3 protein: CATKDSADTQYF
V gene: TRBV13; clone size: .; CDR3 length: 15; J gene: .; CDR3 protein: CASSSRDRGSSEQYF
V gene: TRBV7-9; clone size: .; CDR3 length: 16; J gene: TRBJ1-1; CDR3 protein: CASSPPRGQTVAEAFF
V gene: TRBV20-1; clone size: .; CDR3 length: 15; J gene: .; CDR3 protein: CSARNVRSSYNEQYF
V gene: TRBV27; clone size: few; CDR3 length: 14; J gene: TRBJ2-5; CDR3 protein: CASSLSIDGETQYF
V gene: TRBV12-3/TRBV12-4; clone size: few; CDR3 length: 11; J gene: TRBJ2-7; CDR3 protein: CASGLLVEQYF
V gene: TRBV20-1; clone size: .; CDR3 length: 14; J gene: TRBJ1-6; CDR3 protein: CSAPWPSYNSPLHF
V gene: TRBV3-1; clone size: .; CDR3 length: 13; J gene: .; CDR3 protein: CASSAGTGLEQYF
V gene: TRBV7-9; clone size: few; CDR3 length: 16; J gene: TRBJ2-4; CDR3 protein: CASSREKGGDQGVQYF
V gene: TRBV4-3; clone size: .; CDR3 length: 16; J gene: TRBJ1-2; CDR3 protein: CASSQAGTGEYYGYTF
V gene: TRBV7-2; clone size: .; CDR3 length: 13; J gene: TRBJ1-1; CDR3 protein: CASSRDRSSEAFF
V gene: TRBV25-1; clone size: .; CDR3 length: 17; J gene: TRBJ2-5; CDR3 protein: CASSDARSGLPKETQYF
V gene: TRBV25-1; clone size: .; CDR3 length: 15; J gene: TRBJ2-3; CDR3 protein: CASSLYSGYTDTQYF
V gene: TRBV20-1; clone size: .; CDR3 length: 12; J gene: TRBJ2-3; CDR3 protein: CSARTASDTQYF
V gene: TRBV7-9; clone size: few; CDR3 length: 13; J gene: TRBJ2-7; CDR3 protein: CASSLPGTGEQYF
V gene: TRBV27; clone size: .; CDR3 length: 17; J gene: TRBJ1-6; CDR3 protein: CASGFGLSRDRNSPLHF
V gene: TRBV2; clone size: .; CDR3 length: 11; J gene: TRBJ2-7; CDR3 protein: CASREQYEQYF
V gene: TRBV7-9; clone size: .; CDR3 length: 14; J gene: .; CDR3 protein: CASSTMGRNDEQYF
V gene: TRBV5-1; clone size: few; CDR3 length: 17; J gene: TRBJ2-1; CDR3 protein: CASSSGSAGSSYNEQFF
V gene: TRBV4-3; clone size: .; CDR3 length: 16; J gene: TRBJ1-6; CDR3 protein: CASSQVPGSVGSPLHF
V gene: TRBV29-1; clone size: .; CDR3 length: 14; J gene: TRBJ2-3; CDR3 protein: CSVGAGALTDTQYF
V gene: TRBV5-1; clone size: .; CDR3 length: 17; J gene: TRBJ2-1; CDR3 protein: CASSPPRGSGGYNEQFF
V gene: TRBV4-1; clone size: .; CDR3 length: 13; J gene: TRBJ2-1; CDR3 protein: CASSRPYAYEQFF
V gene: TRBV6-2/TRBV6-3; clone size: .; CDR3 length: 14; J gene: TRBJ1-3; CDR3 protein: CASSADIAGNTIYF
V gene: TRBV20-1; clone size: .; CDR3 length: 18; J gene: TRBJ2-7; CDR3 protein: CSARDRGSTSESSYEQYF
V gene: TRBV6-5; clone size: .; CDR3 length: 16; J gene: TRBJ2-6; CDR3 protein: CASSSYPGAGANVLTF
V gene: TRBV10-3; clone size: .; CDR3 length: 15; J gene: .; CDR3 protein: CAITGTSGGYNEQYF
V gene: TRBV12-3/TRBV12-4; clone size: .; CDR3 length: 11; J gene: TRBJ1-1; CDR3 protein: CASSYRGKAFF
V gene: TRBV29-1; clone size: .; CDR3 length: 13; J gene: TRBJ2-7; CDR3 protein: CSVGGGNSYEQYF
V gene: TRBV5-5; clone size: few; CDR3 length: 15; J gene: TRBJ2-7; CDR3 protein: CASSQLDRYPYEQYF
V gene: TRBV11-2; clone size: few; CDR3 length: 16; J gene: TRBJ2-7; CDR3 protein: CASSQDPGTGGYEQYF
V gene: TRBV6-5; clone size: .; CDR3 length: 12; J gene: TRBJ2-1; CDR3 protein: CASSTTYNEQFF
V gene: TRBV6-5; clone size: many; CDR3 length: 12; J gene: TRBJ2-3; CDR3 protein: CASSYSGDTQYF
V gene: TRBV29-1; clone size: few; CDR3 length: 12; J gene: TRBJ2-6; CDR3 protein: CSVAGGANVLTF
V gene: TRBV10-3; clone size: once; CDR3 length: 14; J gene: TRBJ2-3; CDR3 protein: CAIGAGGTTDTQYF
V gene: TRBV5-1; clone size: few; CDR3 length: 13; J gene: TRBJ2-7; CDR3 protein: CASSLFQSYEQYF
V gene: TRBV15; clone size: .; CDR3 length: 17; J gene: TRBJ2-2; CDR3 protein: CATSSRRLAGVAGELFF
V gene: TRBV25-1; clone size: .; CDR3 length: 16; J gene: TRBJ2-4; CDR3 protein: CASSEWGRGPGGEQYF
V gene: TRBV9; clone size: .; CDR3 length: 13; J gene: TRBJ2-1; CDR3 protein: CASSGGAQNEQFF
V gene: TRBV4-1; clone size: .; CDR3 length: 15; J gene: TRBJ2-7; CDR3 protein: CASSQLPDKSYEQYF
V gene: TRBV10-3; clone size: few; CDR3 length: 11; J gene: TRBJ2-5; CDR3 protein: CAITDGETQYF
V gene: TRBV27; clone size: .; CDR3 length: 23; J gene: TRBJ2-3; CDR3 protein: CASSFSRPTLKLAGHENTDTQYF